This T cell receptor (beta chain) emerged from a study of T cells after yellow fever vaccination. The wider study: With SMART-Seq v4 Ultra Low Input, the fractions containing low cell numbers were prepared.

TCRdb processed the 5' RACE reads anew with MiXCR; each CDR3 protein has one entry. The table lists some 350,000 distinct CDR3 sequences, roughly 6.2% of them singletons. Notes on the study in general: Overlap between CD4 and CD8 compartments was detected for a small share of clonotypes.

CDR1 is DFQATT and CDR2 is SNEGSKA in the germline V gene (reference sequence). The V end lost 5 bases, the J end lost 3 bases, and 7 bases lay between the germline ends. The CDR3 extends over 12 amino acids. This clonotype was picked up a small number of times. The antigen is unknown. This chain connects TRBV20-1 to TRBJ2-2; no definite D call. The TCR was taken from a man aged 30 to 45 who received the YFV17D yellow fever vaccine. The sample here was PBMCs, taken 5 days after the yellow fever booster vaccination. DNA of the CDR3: TGCAGTGCTTCCCAGGACACCGGGGAGCTGTTTTTT. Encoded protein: CSASQDTGELFF.